This section outlines one T cell receptor (beta chain) sequence together with its context. The antigen remains undetermined. This record belongs to a study of siplizumab effects on memory and regulatory T cells. Data came from immunoSEQ multiplex PCR; TCRdb stores just in-frame clones and leaves some out. In the table there are more than 6,500 clones, roughly 38% of which are singletons. Per the germline V gene, CDR1 is LGHNT and CDR2 is FRNRAP. With 8 bases removed from V and 4 bases from J, the gap between germline ends came to 12 bases. There are 13 residues in the CDR3. Coculture of mixed lymphocyte reaction cells was performed at 37°C for 5 to 7 days.

The source is a human donor in good health; the cells came from an allogeneic mixed lymphocyte reaction. V and J are TRBV12-5 and TRBJ2-1; no reliable D call. Sequenced: CFSE-low (dividing) CD8+ T cells sorted from an allogeneic mixed lymphocyte reaction. CDR3 residues: CASSPTWYNEQFF. CDR3 bases: TGTGCTAGTTCTCCAACTTGGTACAATGAGCAGTTCTTC.